The 4 T cell receptor beta chains in this list originate from one sample, sequenced in a study of T-cell reconstitution after alpha-beta-depleted transplantation in children. Unique molecular identifiers were used to barcode this TCRbeta library. TCRdb reprocessed the PCR reads with MiXCR, giving one entry per CDR3 protein. The sample shows 450,000 to 700,000 distinct CDR3 sequences, roughly a quarter of them seen only once. This specimen consisted of PBMCs, obtained before TCRalphabeta/CD19-depleted stem cell transplant. Source of these receptors: a boy less than two years old with Wiskott-Aldrich syndrome, due to receive a stem cell transplant.

The chain recombines TRBV5-5 with TRBJ2-4; D is uncertain. Per germline, CDR1 SGHKS and CDR2 YYEKEE (reference sequence). The CDR3 covers 13 residues. With 0 bases removed from V and 9 bases from J, the gap between germline ends came to 10 bases. CDR3 residues: CASSLGVSSIQYF. The CDR3 DNA sequence: TGTGCCAGCAGCTTGGGGGTTAGTAGCATTCAGTACTTC.

This clonotype was seen more than once but under ten times. The gene calls are TRBV18 and TRBJ2-1; TRBD1 might be the D (5 bases). The CDR3 is 15 amino acids. The V gene lost 6 bases and the J gene lost 7 bases, with 19 bases spanning the gap. Germline CDR1 reads KGHSH; CDR2 reads LQKENI. The CDR3 loop is CASSPIQGLRNEQFF. The DNA for the CDR3 is TGTGCCAGCTCCCCCATTCAGGGTCTTAGGAATGAGCAGTTCTTC.

V gene TRBV19 combines with J gene TRBJ1-1, with a weak D call TRBD1 (6 bases). The CDR3 consists of 15 residues. Germline CDR1 reads LNHDA; CDR2 reads SQIVND (reference sequence). Between the trimmed V and J ends, which lost 4 bases and 0 bases, there was a span of 12 bases. The CDR3 is CASSKSGVMNTEAFF. CDR3 bases: TGTGCCAGTAGTAAATCAGGGGTCATGAACACTGAAGCTTTCTTT.

The chain has TRBV28 and TRBJ2-1, with 11 nucleotides matching TRBD2. The CDR3 has 17 residues. In germline, CDR1 is MDHEN, CDR2 SYDVKM. V shed 1 base, J shed 6 bases, and the junction held 8 bases outside the gene matches. The CDR3 is CASSLFEGLAESNEQFF. The DNA for the CDR3 is TGTGCCAGCAGTTTATTTGAGGGACTAGCGGAGTCCAATGAGCAGTTCTTC.